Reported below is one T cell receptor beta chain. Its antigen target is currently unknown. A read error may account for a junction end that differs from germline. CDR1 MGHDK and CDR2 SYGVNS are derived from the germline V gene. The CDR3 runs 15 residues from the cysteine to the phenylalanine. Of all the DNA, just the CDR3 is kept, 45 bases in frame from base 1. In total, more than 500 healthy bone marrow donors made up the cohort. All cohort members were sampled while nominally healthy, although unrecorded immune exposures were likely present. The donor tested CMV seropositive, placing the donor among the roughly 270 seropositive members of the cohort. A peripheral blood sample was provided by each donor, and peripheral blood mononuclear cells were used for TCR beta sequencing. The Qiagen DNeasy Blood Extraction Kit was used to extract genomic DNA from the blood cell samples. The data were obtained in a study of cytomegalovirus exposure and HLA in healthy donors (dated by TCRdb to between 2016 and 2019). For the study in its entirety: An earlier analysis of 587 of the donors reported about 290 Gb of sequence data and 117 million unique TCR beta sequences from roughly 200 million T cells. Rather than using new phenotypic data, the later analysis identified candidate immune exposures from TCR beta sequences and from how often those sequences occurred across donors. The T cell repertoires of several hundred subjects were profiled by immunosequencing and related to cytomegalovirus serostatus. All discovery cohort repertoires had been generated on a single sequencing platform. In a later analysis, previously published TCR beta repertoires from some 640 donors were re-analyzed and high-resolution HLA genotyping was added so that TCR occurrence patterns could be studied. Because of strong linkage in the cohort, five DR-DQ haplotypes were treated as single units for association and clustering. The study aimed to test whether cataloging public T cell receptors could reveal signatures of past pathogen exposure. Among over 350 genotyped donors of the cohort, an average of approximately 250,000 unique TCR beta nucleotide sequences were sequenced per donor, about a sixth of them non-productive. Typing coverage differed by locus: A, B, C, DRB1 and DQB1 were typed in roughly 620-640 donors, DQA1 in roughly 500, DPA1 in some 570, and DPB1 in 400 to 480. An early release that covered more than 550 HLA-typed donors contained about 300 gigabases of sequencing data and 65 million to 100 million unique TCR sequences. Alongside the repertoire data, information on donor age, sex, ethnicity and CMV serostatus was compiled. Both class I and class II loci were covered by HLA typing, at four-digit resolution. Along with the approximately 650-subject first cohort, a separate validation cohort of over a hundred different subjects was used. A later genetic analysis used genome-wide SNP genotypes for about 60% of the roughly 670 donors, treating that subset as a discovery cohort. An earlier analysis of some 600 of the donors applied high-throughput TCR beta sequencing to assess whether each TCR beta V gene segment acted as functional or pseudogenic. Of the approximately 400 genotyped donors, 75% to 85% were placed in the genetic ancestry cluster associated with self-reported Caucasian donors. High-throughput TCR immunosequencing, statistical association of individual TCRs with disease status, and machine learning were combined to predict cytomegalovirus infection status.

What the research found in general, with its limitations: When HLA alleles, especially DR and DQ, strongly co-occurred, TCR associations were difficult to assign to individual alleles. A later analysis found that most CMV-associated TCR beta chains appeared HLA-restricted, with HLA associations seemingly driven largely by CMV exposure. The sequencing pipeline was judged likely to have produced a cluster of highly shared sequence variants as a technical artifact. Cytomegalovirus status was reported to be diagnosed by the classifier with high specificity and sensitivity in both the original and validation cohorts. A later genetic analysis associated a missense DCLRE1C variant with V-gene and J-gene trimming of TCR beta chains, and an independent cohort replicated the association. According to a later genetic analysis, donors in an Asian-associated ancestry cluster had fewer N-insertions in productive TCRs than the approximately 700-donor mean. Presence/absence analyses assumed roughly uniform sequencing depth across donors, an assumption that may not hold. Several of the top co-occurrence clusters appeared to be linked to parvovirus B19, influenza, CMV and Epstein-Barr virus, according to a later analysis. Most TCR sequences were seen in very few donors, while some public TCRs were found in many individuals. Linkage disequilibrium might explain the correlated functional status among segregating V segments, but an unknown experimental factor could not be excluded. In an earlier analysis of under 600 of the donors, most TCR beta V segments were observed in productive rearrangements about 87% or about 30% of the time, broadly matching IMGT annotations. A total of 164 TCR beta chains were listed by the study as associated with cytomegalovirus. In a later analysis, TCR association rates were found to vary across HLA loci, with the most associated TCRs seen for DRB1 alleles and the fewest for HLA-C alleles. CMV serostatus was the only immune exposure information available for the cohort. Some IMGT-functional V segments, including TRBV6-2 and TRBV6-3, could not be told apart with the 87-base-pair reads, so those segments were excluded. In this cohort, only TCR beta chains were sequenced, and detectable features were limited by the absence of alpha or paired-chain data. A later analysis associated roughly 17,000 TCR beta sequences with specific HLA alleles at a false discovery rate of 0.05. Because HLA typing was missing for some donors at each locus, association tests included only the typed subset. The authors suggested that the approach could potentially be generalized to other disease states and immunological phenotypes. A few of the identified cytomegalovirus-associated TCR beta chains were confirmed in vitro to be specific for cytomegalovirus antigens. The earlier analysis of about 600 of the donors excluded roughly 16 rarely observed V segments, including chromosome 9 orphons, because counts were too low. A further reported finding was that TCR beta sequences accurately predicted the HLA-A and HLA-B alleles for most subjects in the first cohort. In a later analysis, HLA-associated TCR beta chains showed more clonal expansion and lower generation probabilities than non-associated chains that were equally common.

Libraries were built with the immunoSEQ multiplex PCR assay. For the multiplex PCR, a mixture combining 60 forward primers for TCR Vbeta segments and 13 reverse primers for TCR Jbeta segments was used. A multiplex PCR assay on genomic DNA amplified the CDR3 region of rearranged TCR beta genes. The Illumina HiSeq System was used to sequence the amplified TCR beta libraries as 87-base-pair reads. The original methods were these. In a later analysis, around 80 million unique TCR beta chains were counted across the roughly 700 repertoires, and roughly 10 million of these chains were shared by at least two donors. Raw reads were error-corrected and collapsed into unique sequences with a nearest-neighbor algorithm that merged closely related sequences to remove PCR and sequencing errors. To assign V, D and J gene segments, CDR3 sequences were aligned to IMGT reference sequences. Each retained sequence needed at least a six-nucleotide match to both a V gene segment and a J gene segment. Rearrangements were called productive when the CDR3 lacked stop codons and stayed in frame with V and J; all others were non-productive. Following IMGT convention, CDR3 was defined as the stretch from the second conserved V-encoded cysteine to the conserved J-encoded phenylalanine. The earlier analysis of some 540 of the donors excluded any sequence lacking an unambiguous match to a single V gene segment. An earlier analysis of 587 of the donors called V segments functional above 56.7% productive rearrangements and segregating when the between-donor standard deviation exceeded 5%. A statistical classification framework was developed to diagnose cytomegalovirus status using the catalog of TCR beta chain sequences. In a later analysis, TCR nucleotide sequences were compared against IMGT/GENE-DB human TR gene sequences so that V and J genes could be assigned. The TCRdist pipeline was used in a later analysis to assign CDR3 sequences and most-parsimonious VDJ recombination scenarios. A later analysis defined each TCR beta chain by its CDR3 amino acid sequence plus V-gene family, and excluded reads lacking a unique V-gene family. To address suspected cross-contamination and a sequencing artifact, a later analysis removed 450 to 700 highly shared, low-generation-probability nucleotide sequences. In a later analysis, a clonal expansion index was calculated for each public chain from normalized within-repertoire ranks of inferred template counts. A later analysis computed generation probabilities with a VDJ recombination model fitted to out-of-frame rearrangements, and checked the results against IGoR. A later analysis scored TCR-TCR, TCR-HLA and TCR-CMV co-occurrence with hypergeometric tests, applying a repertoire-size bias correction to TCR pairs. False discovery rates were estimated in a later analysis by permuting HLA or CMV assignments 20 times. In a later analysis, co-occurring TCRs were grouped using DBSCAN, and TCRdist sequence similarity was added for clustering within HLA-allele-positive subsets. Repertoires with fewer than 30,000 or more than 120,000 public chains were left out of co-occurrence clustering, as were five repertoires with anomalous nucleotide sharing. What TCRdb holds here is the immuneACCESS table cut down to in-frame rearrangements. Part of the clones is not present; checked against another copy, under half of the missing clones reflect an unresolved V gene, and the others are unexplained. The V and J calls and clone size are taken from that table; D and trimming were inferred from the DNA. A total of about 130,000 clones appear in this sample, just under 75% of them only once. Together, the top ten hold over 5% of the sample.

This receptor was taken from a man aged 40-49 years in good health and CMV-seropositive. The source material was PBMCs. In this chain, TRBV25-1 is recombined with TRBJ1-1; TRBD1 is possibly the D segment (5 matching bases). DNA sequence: TGTGCCGGCAGTGAACCTGCGCAGGGTCGCACTGAAGCTTTCTTT. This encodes CAGSEPAQGRTEAFF.